The source of this T cell receptor beta chain is a study of blood T cell repertoires in COVID-19 (TCRdb year 2020). At the level of the whole study: Samples from collaborators originated in the United States, Italy and Spain and spanned both the acute and convalescent phases of COVID-19. The prospective study material was composed of cDNA or gDNA derived from T cells, B-cell-depleted T cells, or PBMCs. Subjects who had been exposed to COVID-19, were actively infected with it, or had recovered from it provided the deeply sampled blood TCRbeta repertoires that made up the dataset. The repertoires were made available in a free public database intended to serve as a resource for research on the immune response to SARS-CoV-2. The samples were drawn from the first 160 participants of the ongoing ImmuneRACE study and from under 1,500 subjects provided by 6 global collaborators. Sample metadata almost always included a de-identified subject ID, COVID-19 status, age in years and sex. Where available, HLA class I and class II types were obtained from metadata supplied by the sample provider rather than from assay-based typing.

One collaborating source in Seattle enrolled patients during active infection and followed them longitudinally through the course of disease. The collaborating institutions used their own protocols to collect whole blood in K2EDTA tubes. For TCRbeta analysis, collaborator samples were shipped as frozen whole blood, as isolated PBMCs, or as DNA extracted from either sample type. TCRbeta CDR3 regions were amplified from genomic DNA by means of the immunoSEQ Assay, a bias-controlled multiplex PCR. For the original study's pipeline: Within the assay, amplification of reference gene primers was used to estimate how many nucleated cells each sample contained. Sequence reads were collapsed and filtered to measure the absolute abundance of every unique TCRbeta CDR3 rearrangement. Productive Simpson clonality was computed per sample as the square root of Simpson's diversity index over productive rearrangements. This immuneACCESS table, as held by TCRdb, lists in-frame sequences with V and J called but not all clones. Of the missing ones, under half trace to an unresolved V gene in checked studies; the others have no known cause. V and J calls and clone size are given by that table; D and trimming were obtained from the DNA. The sample records roughly 400,000 clones, approximately 87% of which are singletons. Together, the top ten hold roughly 2% of the sample.

The germline V gene encodes CDR1 MNHEY and CDR2 SVGAGI. Cut back by 6 bases and 9 bases, the V and J ends lie 15 bases apart. Reading from cysteine to phenylalanine, the CDR3 counts 13 amino acids. Just the 39-base CDR3 DNA is kept, in frame starting at base 1. General findings and caveats noted by the study authors: How much clinical and demographic metadata was included differed by source and by participant, and the metadata was provided uncurated.

With respect to this clone: Its antigen target is currently unknown. The sample holds no much larger clone one base away, and base qualities are not on file.

The chain is made from TRBV6-5 and TRBJ1-5, with the identity of the D gene unclear. Sequences were obtained from peripheral blood. This sequence was found in a woman aged 55-75 years with COVID-19, enrolled during active disease. This receptor has the CDR3 CASSLRTNWPQHF. The base sequence is TGTGCCAGCAGCCTCCGCACAAATTGGCCCCAGCATTTT.